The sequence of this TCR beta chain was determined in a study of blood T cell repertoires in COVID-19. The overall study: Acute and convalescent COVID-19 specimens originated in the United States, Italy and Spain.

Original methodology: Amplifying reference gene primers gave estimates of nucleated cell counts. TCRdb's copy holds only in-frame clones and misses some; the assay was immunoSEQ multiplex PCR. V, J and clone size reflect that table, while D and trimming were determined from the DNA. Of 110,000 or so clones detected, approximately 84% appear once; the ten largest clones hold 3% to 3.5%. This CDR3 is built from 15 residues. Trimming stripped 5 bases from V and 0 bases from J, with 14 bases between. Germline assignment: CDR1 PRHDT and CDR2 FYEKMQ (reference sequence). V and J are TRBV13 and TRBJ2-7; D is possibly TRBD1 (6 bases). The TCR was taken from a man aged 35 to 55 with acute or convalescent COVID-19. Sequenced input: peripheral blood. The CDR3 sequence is CASSPTGTPSYEQYF. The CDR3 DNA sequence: TGTGCCAGCAGCCCGACCGGGACACCCTCCTACGAGCAGTACTTC.